The 17 T cell receptor beta chains given below trace back to one sample, sequenced in a study of cytomegalovirus exposure and HLA in healthy donors. With 60 Vbeta and 13 Jbeta primers, the PCR was carried out. Some clones are missing from TCRdb's copy, which holds only in-frame ones; the method was immunoSEQ multiplex PCR. This sample carries 150,000 or so clones, approximately 74% of them seen once, and the ten largest clones take about 2%. The sample taken for sequencing was PBMCs. All receptors come from a man aged 25-40 years in good health and CMV-seronegative.

This clone occurred once. CDR3 DNA sequence: TGTGCCAGCAGCTTGACAGGGACACAAGAGACCCAGTACTTC. Its translation is CASSLTGTQETQYF. V and J are TRBV7-9 and TRBJ2-5; the match to TRBD1 covers 7 bases. The CDR3 length is 14 residues. Germline V gene lookup returns CDR1 SEHNR and CDR2 FQNEAQ (reference sequence). J lost 2 bases, V lost 3 bases, and 3 bases had no gene match.

The chain employs TRBV4-2 and TRBJ1-5, with D hard to call. Germline-derived CDR1 and CDR2 are LGHNA and YNFKEQ. The CDR3 covers 13 residues. Trimming cost V 0 bases and J 7 bases, with 7 bases left between them. The CDR3 coding sequence is TGTGCCAGCAGCCAAGATGGTCGGCAGCCCCAGCATTTT. Its translation: CASSQDGRQPQHF.

This clone has a handful of counts. This chain joins TRBV29-1 and TRBJ2-7, with D maybe TRBD1 (6 bases). V was clipped by 6 bases and J by 10 bases, with 19 bases between them. Germline V gene sequence: CDR1 SQVTM, CDR2 ANQGSEA. The CDR3 extends over 12 amino acids. The DNA for the CDR3 is TGCAGCGTAACGGACATGTCGGACAGCCAGTACTTC. It encodes CSVTDMSDSQYF.

V usage is TRBV5-6 and J usage is TRBJ2-7; TRBD2 aligns across 11 bases. The CDR3 covers 17 residues. Germline-derived CDR1 and CDR2 are SGHDT and YYEEEE. With V trimmed by 4 bases and J by 3 bases, 12 bases remained unmatched. The CDR3 sequence: CASSHAPLAGGFYEQYF. The CDR3 DNA reads TGTGCCAGCAGCCATGCCCCTCTAGCGGGGGGATTCTACGAGCAGTACTTC. The full variable domain, rest sourced from reference TRBV5-6 and TRBJ2-7, is DAGVTQSPTHLIKTRGQQVTLRCSPKSGHDTVSWYQQALGQGPQFIFQYYEEEERQRGNFPDRFSGHQFPNYSSELNVNALLLGDSALYLCASSHAPLAGGFYEQYFGPGTRLTVT.

The chain combines TRBV27 with TRBJ2-3, with TRBD2 identical over 8 bases. Per germline, CDR1 MNHEY and CDR2 SMNVEV (reference sequence). The CDR3 sequence is 14 residues long. The V and J ends lost 4 bases and 3 bases, in that order; junction bases with no gene match: 3. The CDR3 loop is CASSWGLGTDTQYF. The CDR3 coding sequence is TGTGCCAGCAGTTGGGGACTAGGAACAGATACGCAGTATTTT.

This clone was detected a few times. The chain links TRBV19 to TRBJ1-3; D is possibly TRBD1 (5 bases). V dropped 6 bases and J dropped 0 bases, with 18 bases sitting between them. CDR1 and CDR2 (germline): LNHDA, SQIVND (reference sequence). The CDR3 totals 17 residues. CDR3 bases: TGTGCCAGTAGCGTATACTCCAGGGCCTACTCTGGAAACACCATATATTTT. It translates to CASSVYSRAYSGNTIYF.

The gene calls are TRBV2 and TRBJ2-1, with 9 bases lining up with TRBD1. Trimming at V came to 5 bases and at J to 1 base, leaving 3 bases not matched to a gene. The CDR3 has 15 amino acids. Germline-derived CDR1 and CDR2 are SNHLY and FYNNEI. This CDR3 is CASSIQGASYNEQFF. CDR3 DNA: TGTGCCAGCAGTATACAGGGGGCATCCTACAATGAGCAGTTCTTC. Supplemented by reference TRBV2 and TRBJ2-1, the full variable domain reads EPEVTQTPSHQVTQMGQEVILRCVPISNHLYFYWYRQILGQKVEFLVSFYNNEISEKSEIFDDQFSVERPDGSNFTLKIRSTKLEDSAMYFCASSIQGASYNEQFFGPGTRLTVL.

This clone was counted a few times. This chain uses TRBV15 with TRBJ1-1, with a weak D call TRBD1 (5 bases). Germline loops: CDR1 LNHNV, CDR2 YYDKDF (reference sequence). The CDR3 consists of 14 residues. The V gene lost 1 base and the J gene lost 8 bases, with 14 bases spanning the gap. DNA for the CDR3: TGTGCCACCAGCAGAGGTTATGATAGGGGAGAAGCTTTCTTT. This codes for CATSRGYDRGEAFF.

The genes are TRBV7-8 and TRBJ2-7; 9 bases are a match to TRBD1. V lost 5 bases to trimming and J lost 2 bases; unmatched junction nucleotides: 4. The germline V gene has CDR1 SGHVS and CDR2 FQNEAQ. CDR3 length equals 14 residues. The CDR3 loop is CASSMDRGAYEQYF. The CDR3 region has the DNA TGTGCCAGCAGCATGGACAGGGGCGCCTACGAGCAGTACTTC.

The chain combines TRBV5-1 with TRBJ1-2; tentatively, D is TRBD1 (6 bases). The CDR3 covers 13 residues. Germline V gene data show CDR1 as SGHRS and CDR2 as YFSETQ. Trimming cost V 0 bases and J 7 bases, with 10 bases left between them. For the CDR3, the DNA is TGCGCCAGCAGCTTGGGTCAGGGGCTTGGCTACACCTTC. This sequence encodes CASSLGQGLGYTF.

This clone was counted once. At one of its ends the junction is not consistent with the germline gene, which may arise from a read error. The V gene is TRBV25-1, the J gene TRBJ2-4; D is perhaps TRBD1 (5 bases). Germline values: CDR1 MGHDK, CDR2 SYGVNS. The CDR3 length is 16 residues. CDR3 in DNA: TGTGTCAGCAGTGAATCAGGGTCTGGAACCAAAAACATTCAGTACTTC. It codes for CVSSESGSGTKNIQYF. Full variable domain (rest looked up from reference TRBV25-1 and TRBJ2-4): EADIYQTPRYLVIGTGKKITLECSQTMGHDKMYWYQQDPGMELHLIHYSYGVNSTEKGDLSSESTVSRIRTEHFPLTLESARPSHTSQYLCVSSESGSGTKNIQYFGAGTRLSVL.

This CDR3 is CASSGGGPLRDTQYF. The CDR3 DNA reads TGTGCCAGTAGCGGGGGGGGGCCTTTGAGAGATACGCAGTATTTT. The rearrangement links TRBV19 to TRBJ2-3, with 8 bases that match TRBD2. With V trimmed by 6 bases and J by 5 bases, 10 bases remained unmatched. The V gene's germline CDR1 is LNHDA and CDR2 SQIVND (reference sequence). The CDR3 has 15 amino acids.

The J gene is TRBJ1-4, the V gene TRBV11-3, with 7 bases fitting TRBD1. Per germline, CDR1 SGHNT and CDR2 YENEEA. This CDR3 contains 17 residues. V trimming: 6 bases; J trimming: 5 bases; junction bases outside the gene matches: 15. This CDR3 reads CASRDKPPGQINEKLFF. In DNA form, the CDR3 reads TGTGCCAGCAGAGACAAACCCCCGGGACAGATAAATGAAAAACTGTTTTTT.

The table lists this clone with a few counts. The chain employs TRBV10-2 and TRBJ2-7, with TRBD1 identical over 9 bases. The CDR3 consists of 17 residues. Germline V gene lookup returns CDR1 WSHSY and CDR2 SAAADI. The J segment lost 3 bases and the V segment lost 0 bases, leaving 9 bases of the junction unmatched. The CDR3: CASSESPQDRGGYEQYF. The CDR3, as DNA: TGCGCCAGCAGTGAGTCACCCCAGGACAGGGGTGGCTACGAGCAGTACTTC.

The chain joins TRBV7-9 to TRBJ1-2; 9 bases align to TRBD1. CDR1 SEHNR and CDR2 FQNEAQ come from the germline V gene (reference sequence). The CDR3 is 11 residues long. V dropped 6 bases and J dropped 8; count of bases not matched to a gene: 1. CDR3 DNA sequence: TGTGCCAGCAGTACAGGGGGCGGCTACACCTTC. Amino acids: CASSTGGGYTF.

The V and J genes are TRBV19 and TRBJ2-7; D unresolved. Germline lookup yields CDR1 LNHDA and CDR2 SQIVND (reference sequence). The CDR3 has 14 amino acids. The ends were cut back, 1 base at V and 1 base at J, with 8 bases in the middle. The CDR3 DNA reads as TGTGCCAGTAGTATAGGACTTGCTTCCTACGAGCAGTACTTC. It translates to CASSIGLASYEQYF.

This clone was seen more than once but under ten times. This chain's CDR3 is CASTRPGGLENGYTF. The CDR3 DNA is TGTGCCAGCACTCGGCCGGGGGGTCTTGAAAATGGCTACACCTTC. V and J are TRBV28 and TRBJ1-2; weak D call: TRBD1 (5 bases). From germline, CDR1 is MDHEN and CDR2 SYDVKM. The CDR3 covers 15 residues. Between the trimmed V and J ends, which lost 7 bases and 6 bases, there was a span of 21 bases.